The T cell receptor (beta chain) under discussion was sequenced for a study of blood T cell repertoires in COVID-19. Study context: COVID-19 samples, acute and convalescent, were from the United States, Italy and Spain. T cells, B-cell-depleted T cells, or PBMCs supplied cDNA or gDNA.

The V segment lost 2 bases and the J segment 4 bases; nucleotides outside the gene matches: 10. CDR1 SGHAT and CDR2 FQNNGV come from the germline V gene. The length of the CDR3 is 16 residues. Methods used by the authors: It was from reference gene primer amplification that nucleated cell counts were estimated. Here immunoSEQ multiplex PCR was the method, and the copy in TCRdb shows in-frame clones only, minus some. V and J calls and clone size are copied from that table; D and trimming were computed from the DNA. This table has some 86,000 clones, approximately 81% appearing once. This chain uses TRBV11-2 with TRBJ1-1, with 7 positions matching TRBD1. This TCR derives from a woman in her 70s with acute or convalescent COVID-19. The specimen was peripheral blood. The CDR3: CASSLPDRAGGTEAFF. CDR3 DNA sequence: TGTGCCAGCAGCTTACCCGACAGGGCGGGGGGCACTGAAGCTTTCTTT.